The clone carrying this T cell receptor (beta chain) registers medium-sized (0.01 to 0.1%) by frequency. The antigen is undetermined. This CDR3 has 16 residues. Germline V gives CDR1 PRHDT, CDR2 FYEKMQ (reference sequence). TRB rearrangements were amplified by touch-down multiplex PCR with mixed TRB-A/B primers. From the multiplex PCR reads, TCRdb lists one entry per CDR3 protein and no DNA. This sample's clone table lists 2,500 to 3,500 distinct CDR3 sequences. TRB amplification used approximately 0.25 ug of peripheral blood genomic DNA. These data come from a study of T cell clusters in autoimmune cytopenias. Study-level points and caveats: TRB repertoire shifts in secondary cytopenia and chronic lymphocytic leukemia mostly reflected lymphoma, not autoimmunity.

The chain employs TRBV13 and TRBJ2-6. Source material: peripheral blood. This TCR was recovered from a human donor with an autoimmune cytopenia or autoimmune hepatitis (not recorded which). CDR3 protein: CASSLSRGTGANVLTF.